The clone carrying this T cell receptor beta chain was counted once. Its antigen is undetermined. The data originate from a study of beta chain features in type 1 diabetes. CD4+ naive, central memory, regulatory and stem cell-like memory subsets were isolated by sorting on CD45RO/CCR7/CD25/CD127/CD95/CD27. Study-wide points: Whether TCRB rearrangement is influenced by HLA type went unresolved here. Cells expressing TCR highly could be over-represented by cDNA sequencing. People with Type 1 diabetes carried modestly yet significantly shorter TCRB CDR3s in all four CD4+ subsets.

The length of the CDR3 is 15 residues. Germline V CDR1 and CDR2: SGHRS, YFSETQ. The junction had 7 bases not matched to a gene; V was cut back by 5 bases and J by 6 bases. The entirety of the isolated RNA underwent reverse transcription, so expressed TCRB transcripts were sequenced. Clones were read by immunoSEQ multiplex PCR, and TCRdb kept only the in-frame ones, dropping some. The sample holds more than 300,000 clones, roughly 12% seen once. The sample taken for sequencing was naive CD4+ T cells from blood. This chain uses TRBV5-1 with TRBJ2-1; 11 bases are shared with TRBD1. The clonotype originates from a man aged 18-30 years in good health. Here the CDR3 reads CASSEGTGGFNEQFF. Written as DNA, the CDR3 is TGCGCCAGCAGTGAGGGGACAGGGGGTTTCAATGAGCAGTTCTTC.